Following are 30 T cell receptor beta chains from one sample sequenced in a study of molecular identifiers for immune sequencing clone quantification. One entry per CDR3 protein results from TCRdb running MiXCR on the PCR reads. The table has 300,000 to 350,000 distinct CDR3 sequences, 20% to 25% seen once. Material for sequencing was naive CD8+ T cells from blood, with Jurkat cell RNA spiked in. Subset described: FACS-sorted CD8+CD4-CCR7+CD45RA+ naive T cells. The receptors derive from a human donor in good health. Some libraries in this study had Jurkat cell RNA spiked in.

The rearrangement links TRBV6-1 to TRBJ2-7; the D is unclear. Germline V gene data show CDR1 as MNHNS and CDR2 as SASEGT. The germline V and J ends were trimmed by 6 bases and 0 bases, with 12 bases remaining between them. The CDR3 sequence is 14 residues long. The CDR3 DNA is TGTGCCAGCAGGCCCAGAGACAACTCCTACGAGCAGTACTTC. Residues: CASRPRDNSYEQYF.

This clonotype was seen at least ten times. The chain recombines TRBV30 with TRBJ2-7; 7 nucleotides agree with TRBD1. Germline CDR1 reads GTSNPN; CDR2 reads SVGIG (reference sequence). V gave up 5 bases and J gave up 7 bases; unmatched junction bases: 11. This CDR3 comprises 13 residues. CDR3 residues: CAWGGQVLGEQYF. In nucleotides, the CDR3 is TGTGCCTGGGGAGGACAGGTTCTGGGGGAGCAGTACTTC.

In this sample, this clonotype turned up many times. The genes are TRBV5-8 and TRBJ2-4, with TRBD1 matching over 9 bases. The CDR3 is 14 residues long. V shed 4 bases, J shed 6 bases, and the junction held 5 bases outside the gene matches. CDR1 and CDR2 (germline): SGHTS, YDEGEE. The CDR3 DNA reads as TGTGCCAGCAGCCTGACAGGGGGTCTAAACATTCAGTACTTC. Its protein is CASSLTGGLNIQYF.

The chain combines TRBV7-9 with TRBJ2-7; no definite D call. Germline CDR1 SEHNR, CDR2 FQNEAQ (reference sequence). The CDR3 has 14 residues. Trimming took 1 base from V and 2 from J, leaving 9 bases between them. The CDR3 reads CASSLVPSPYEQYF. The DNA for the CDR3 is TGTGCCAGCAGCTTAGTTCCCAGCCCCTACGAGCAGTACTTC.

This clonotype has just a few counts. The rearrangement joins TRBV4-3 to TRBJ2-3; the D is unclear. Trimming took 0 bases from V and 4 from J, leaving 14 bases between them. Germline values: CDR1 LGHNA, CDR2 YSLEER. This CDR3 contains 16 residues. The CDR3 region is CASSQEVGLASDTQYF. Written as DNA, the CDR3 is TGCGCCAGCAGCCAAGAGGTGGGGTTGGCGTCAGATACGCAGTATTTT.

In the case of this clonotype: This may come from a read error, since a much larger clone is one base off. The chain has TRBV28 and TRBJ2-3; D call uncertain. Deletions cut 8 bases from V and 2 bases from J, with 8 bases between. CDR1 MDHEN and CDR2 SYDVKM come from the germline V gene. The CDR3 totals 12 residues. This CDR3 reads CASSVHTDTQYF. CDR3 sequence (DNA): TGTGCCAGCTCTGTGCACACAGATACGCAGTATTTT.

This clonotype was recorded only once. This could be a read error, since a much larger clone is one nucleotide away. The chain has TRBV30 and TRBJ2-7; D ambiguous. CDR3 length: 12 residues. CDR1 and CDR2 (germline): GTSNPN, SVGIG (reference sequence). The CDR3 sequence is CARSVDQDEQYF. The DNA for the CDR3 is TGTGCCCGGAGTGTAGACCAGGACGAGCAGTACTTC.

The sample holds a few counts of this clonotype. The V gene is TRBV27, the J gene TRBJ1-5, with D hard to call. Germline lookup yields CDR1 MNHEY and CDR2 SMNVEV (reference sequence). The CDR3 has 13 amino acids. The V end was cut by 4 bases, the J end by 9 bases, with 13 bases between. The CDR3, as DNA: TGTGCCAGCAGTTCCGGTCCGGGATGGCCCCAGCATTTT. It specifies CASSSGPGWPQHF.

This clonotype was observed at least ten times. The chain recombines TRBV28 with TRBJ2-3; 12 positions match TRBD2. This CDR3 spans 16 amino acids. J lost 9 bases, V lost 0 bases, and 7 bases had no gene match. Germline CDR1 MDHEN, CDR2 SYDVKM. Here the CDR3 reads CASSLWTSGSWETQYF. DNA of the CDR3: TGTGCCAGCAGTTTATGGACTAGCGGGAGTTGGGAGACGCAGTATTTT.

Concerning this clonotype: A much larger clone is a single base away; this may be a read error. V gene TRBV4-3 combines with J gene TRBJ1-1; D is ambiguous. CDR3 size: 14 residues. CDR1 and CDR2 (germline): LGHNA, YSLEER. V lost 4 bases and J lost 7, with 16 bases in between. The CDR3, as DNA: TGCGCCAGCAGCCTCGAAGGAGGGTACGGTGAAGCTTTCTTT. This codes for CASSLEGGYGEAFF.

This clonotype was detected many times. The rearrangement joins TRBV11-2 to TRBJ1-1; weak D call: TRBD1 (5 bases). The germline V gene encodes CDR1 SGHAT and CDR2 FQNNGV. V dropped 5 bases and J dropped 6 bases, with 22 bases sitting between them. There are 16 residues in the CDR3. CDR3 sequence (DNA): TGTGCCAGCAGCCCCGGCCCCAGACAGTCTATCGCTGAAGCTTTCTTT. Translating gives CASSPGPRQSIAEAFF.

This clonotype showed up many times. CDR3 bases: TGTGCCAGCAGCTCCCCTGACAGATTTTGGGAGCAGTACTTC. Its protein product is CASSSPDRFWEQYF. The chain couples TRBV7-6 to TRBJ2-7; a possible D gene is TRBD1 (5 bases). Germline CDR1 is SGHVS and CDR2 is FNYEAQ. The CDR3 totals 14 residues. V was cut by 4 bases and J by 7 bases, with 17 bases left in between.

This clonotype was detected many times. The chain uses TRBV28 and TRBJ1-1; D is perhaps TRBD1 (5 bases). V was trimmed by 7 bases and J by 4 bases, leaving 16 bases between them. There are 14 residues in the CDR3. Germline-derived CDR1 and CDR2 are MDHEN and SYDVKM. As DNA, the CDR3 is TGTGCCAGCACCCTTCGTGGGGCGCGCACTGAAGCTTTCTTT. Its protein is CASTLRGARTEAFF.

At least ten counts were recorded for this clonotype. The J gene is TRBJ2-7, the V gene TRBV29-1; D gene ambiguous. Trimming removed 4 bases at V and 3 bases at J, with 13 bases between. The CDR3 has 13 residues. In germline, CDR1 is SQVTM, CDR2 ANQGSEA. The DNA of the CDR3 is TGCAGCGTTGTCCCCTCCGGGTACTACGAGCAGTACTTC. Translating it yields CSVVPSGYYEQYF.

Many counts were recorded for this clonotype. This rearrangement joins TRBV29-1 to TRBJ2-2; no firm D call. Trimming shortened V by 4 bases and J by 4 bases, and 10 bases separated the two germline ends. Looked up from germline, CDR1 is SQVTM and CDR2 is ANQGSEA. This CDR3 comprises 13 residues. CDR3 residues: CSVGPLGTGELFF. For the CDR3, the DNA is TGCAGCGTTGGCCCGTTGGGCACCGGGGAGCTGTTTTTT.

A remark on this clonotype: This may stem from a read error, because a much larger clone lies one nucleotide away. V usage is TRBV6-5 and J usage is TRBJ2-7, with D maybe TRBD1 (5 bases). This CDR3 has 12 amino acids. Germline V gives CDR1 MNHEY, CDR2 SVGAGI. The CDR3: CASGVQGGERYF. Written as DNA, the CDR3 is TGTGCCAGCGGGGTCCAGGGCGGCGAGCGGTACTTC.

There are many counts of this clonotype. The chain combines TRBV27 with TRBJ1-2; D is perhaps TRBD1 (6 bases). Trimming cost V 3 bases and J 4 bases, with 21 bases left between them. The CDR3 is 17 residues long. Germline assignment: CDR1 MNHEY and CDR2 SMNVEV (reference sequence). CDR3 DNA: TGTGCCAGCAGTTTGAGGGGGGGTACAACGGTAACCTATGGCTACACCTTC. Its protein product is CASSLRGGTTVTYGYTF.

This clonotype occurred many times. The chain joins TRBV14 to TRBJ2-2, with D perhaps TRBD1 (5 bases). Per germline, CDR1 SGHDN and CDR2 FVKESK. V gave up 3 bases and J gave up 0 bases, with 17 bases separating them. The CDR3 is 18 residues long. CDR3 sequence reads: CASSHLQGYQSNTGELFF. CDR3 DNA: TGTGCCAGCAGCCACCTTCAGGGCTATCAGTCGAACACCGGGGAGCTGTTTTTT.

V gene TRBV7-9 combines with J gene TRBJ1-1, with D possibly being TRBD1 (5 bases). The germline V gene has CDR1 SEHNR and CDR2 FQNEAQ (reference sequence). This CDR3 contains 19 residues. V was shortened by 2 bases and J by 6 bases, with 28 bases between the two germline ends. The CDR3 nucleotides read TGTGCCAGCAGCTTACCCTACGGGGCAGGCGAGAGGGTGAGCGCTGAAGCTTTCTTT. Protein: CASSLPYGAGERVSAEAFF.

This clonotype was seen many times. The genes are TRBV5-1 and TRBJ2-3; weak D call: TRBD2 (6 bases). The germline V and J ends were trimmed by 4 bases and 6 bases, with 18 bases remaining between them. The CDR3 runs to 15 residues. The germline gives CDR1 SGHRS, CDR2 YFSETQ. Written as DNA, the CDR3 is TGCGCCAGCAGCCACCGGGCACTAGCTCCGGATACGCAGTATTTT. Its translation is CASSHRALAPDTQYF.

This clonotype was seen a handful of times. CDR3 amino acids: CASSQADPPDSEYYNEQFF. The CDR3 bases are TGTGCCAGCAGCCAAGCAGACCCCCCCGACTCGGAGTACTACAATGAGCAGTTCTTC. The chain joins TRBV14 to TRBJ2-1, with D hard to call. V lost 1 base to trimming and J lost 3 bases, with 22 bases between them. CDR1 SGHDN and CDR2 FVKESK come from the germline V gene. This CDR3 is 19 amino acids long.

This clonotype has at least ten counts. This rearrangement joins TRBV30 to TRBJ2-7; the D is unclear. CDR1 is GTSNPN, CDR2 SVGIG, per germline (reference sequence). The CDR3 spans 12 residues. V was trimmed by 0 bases and J by 2 bases, leaving 5 bases between them. The CDR3 nucleotides are TGTGCCTGGAGTGTAAGTGCCTACGAGCAGTACTTC. Its translation: CAWSVSAYEQYF.

The chain recombines TRBV7-9 with TRBJ2-7; 9 nucleotides align to TRBD1. Germline CDR1 SEHNR, CDR2 FQNEAQ (reference sequence). The CDR3 length is 15 residues. With 5 bases clipped from V and 6 bases from J, the junction kept 11 bases outside the gene matches. Here the CDR3 DNA reads TGTGCCAGCAGCGGAGCGTCGGGACAGGGTTTCGAGCAGTACTTC. Its translation is CASSGASGQGFEQYF. The entire variable domain, with the rest obtained from reference TRBV7-9 and TRBJ2-7, is as follows: DTGVSQNPRHKITKRGQNVTFRCDPISEHNRLYWYRQTLGQGPEFLTYFQNEAQLEKSRLLSDRFSAERPKGSFSTLEIQRTEQGDSAMYLCASSGASGQGFEQYFGPGTRLTVT.

This chain joins TRBV6-9 and TRBJ2-3; 10 bases map to TRBD1. The CDR3 consists of 20 residues. The V segment lost 2 bases and the J segment 4 bases; nucleotides outside the gene matches: 18. Looked up from germline, CDR1 is MNHGY and CDR2 is SVAAGI. Written as DNA, the CDR3 is TGTGCCAGCAGTTATCCCCAAGCCCCCGCCCGGGACAGGGGACCAGATACGCAGTATTTT. Its translation is CASSYPQAPARDRGPDTQYF.

This clonotype has at least ten counts. The chain recombines TRBV28 with TRBJ1-5, with unresolved D. The CDR3 is 18 amino acids. CDR1 MDHEN and CDR2 SYDVKM come from the germline V gene. Deletions cut 3 bases from V and 5 bases from J, with 23 bases between. CDR3 DNA sequence: TGTGCCAGCAGTTTTGGATTCCGAGAGGATAGTGTGGATCAGCCCCAGCATTTT. This sequence encodes CASSFGFREDSVDQPQHF.

This clonotype occurred many times. V usage is TRBV7-9 and J usage is TRBJ2-5; D remains unclear. The germline gives CDR1 SEHNR, CDR2 FQNEAQ (reference sequence). Trimming shortened V by 5 bases and J by 4 bases, and 11 bases separated the two germline ends. The CDR3 has 13 amino acids. This chain's CDR3 is CASSPPLRETQYF. The CDR3 DNA reads as TGTGCCAGCAGCCCCCCCCTGAGAGAGACCCAGTACTTC. Full variable domain (missing parts from reference TRBV7-9 and TRBJ2-5): DTGVSQNPRHKITKRGQNVTFRCDPISEHNRLYWYRQTLGQGPEFLTYFQNEAQLEKSRLLSDRFSAERPKGSFSTLEIQRTEQGDSAMYLCASSPPLRETQYFGPGTRLLVL.

The sample holds many counts of this clonotype. This chain joins TRBV7-9 and TRBJ2-1; 15 bases match TRBD2. With 5 bases clipped from V and 1 base from J, the junction kept 12 bases outside the gene matches. CDR1 SEHNR and CDR2 FQNEAQ come from the germline V gene (reference sequence). CDR3 length equals 20 residues. CDR3 protein: CASSPAGTSGGTGSYNEQFF. In DNA, the CDR3 is TGTGCCAGCAGCCCCGCCGGGACTAGCGGGGGGACGGGGTCCTACAATGAGCAGTTCTTC. Filled out from reference TRBV7-9 and TRBJ2-1, the complete variable domain reads DTGVSQNPRHKITKRGQNVTFRCDPISEHNRLYWYRQTLGQGPEFLTYFQNEAQLEKSRLLSDRFSAERPKGSFSTLEIQRTEQGDSAMYLCASSPAGTSGGTGSYNEQFFGPGTRLTVL.

This clonotype was seen many times. The CDR3 DNA is TGTGCCAGCAGCTTGCGATCCAGCGGGGCTTACGAGCAGTACTTC. Residues: CASSLRSSGAYEQYF. The gene calls are TRBV5-4 and TRBJ2-7; 7 nucleotides align to TRBD2. In germline, CDR1 is SGHNT, CDR2 YYREEE (reference sequence). The length of the CDR3 is 15 residues. V was clipped by 1 base and J by 4 bases; unmatched bases: 8.

This clonotype was observed at least ten times. This sequence joins TRBV11-2 and TRBJ2-7; no firm D call. V lost 5 bases and J lost 0, with 14 bases in between. CDR1 is SGHAT and CDR2 is FQNNGV in the germline V gene. This CDR3 spans 15 amino acids. CDR3 loop: CASSTSTITSYEQYF. The CDR3 coding sequence is TGTGCCAGCAGCACATCTACCATCACCTCCTACGAGCAGTACTTC. Looking up the rest from reference TRBV11-2 and TRBJ2-7 gives the full variable domain: EAGVAQSPRYKIIEKRQSVAFWCNPISGHATLYWYQQILGQGPKLLIQFQNNGVVDDSQLPKDRFSAERLKGVDSTLKIQPAKLEDSAVYLCASSTSTITSYEQYFGPGTRLTVT.

As for this clonotype: A much larger clone is a single base away; this may be a read error. In DNA form, the CDR3 reads TGTGCCAGCAGCTTAGCTTCCGGGCAGGGCCCCGCCGGGGAGCTGTTTTTT. It specifies CASSLASGQGPAGELFF. The rearrangement uses TRBV7-9 and TRBJ2-2; D is perhaps TRBD1 (5 bases). V was shortened by 0 bases and J by 6 bases, with 17 bases between the two germline ends. The CDR3 has 17 amino acids. Looked up from germline, CDR1 is SEHNR and CDR2 is FQNEAQ (reference sequence).